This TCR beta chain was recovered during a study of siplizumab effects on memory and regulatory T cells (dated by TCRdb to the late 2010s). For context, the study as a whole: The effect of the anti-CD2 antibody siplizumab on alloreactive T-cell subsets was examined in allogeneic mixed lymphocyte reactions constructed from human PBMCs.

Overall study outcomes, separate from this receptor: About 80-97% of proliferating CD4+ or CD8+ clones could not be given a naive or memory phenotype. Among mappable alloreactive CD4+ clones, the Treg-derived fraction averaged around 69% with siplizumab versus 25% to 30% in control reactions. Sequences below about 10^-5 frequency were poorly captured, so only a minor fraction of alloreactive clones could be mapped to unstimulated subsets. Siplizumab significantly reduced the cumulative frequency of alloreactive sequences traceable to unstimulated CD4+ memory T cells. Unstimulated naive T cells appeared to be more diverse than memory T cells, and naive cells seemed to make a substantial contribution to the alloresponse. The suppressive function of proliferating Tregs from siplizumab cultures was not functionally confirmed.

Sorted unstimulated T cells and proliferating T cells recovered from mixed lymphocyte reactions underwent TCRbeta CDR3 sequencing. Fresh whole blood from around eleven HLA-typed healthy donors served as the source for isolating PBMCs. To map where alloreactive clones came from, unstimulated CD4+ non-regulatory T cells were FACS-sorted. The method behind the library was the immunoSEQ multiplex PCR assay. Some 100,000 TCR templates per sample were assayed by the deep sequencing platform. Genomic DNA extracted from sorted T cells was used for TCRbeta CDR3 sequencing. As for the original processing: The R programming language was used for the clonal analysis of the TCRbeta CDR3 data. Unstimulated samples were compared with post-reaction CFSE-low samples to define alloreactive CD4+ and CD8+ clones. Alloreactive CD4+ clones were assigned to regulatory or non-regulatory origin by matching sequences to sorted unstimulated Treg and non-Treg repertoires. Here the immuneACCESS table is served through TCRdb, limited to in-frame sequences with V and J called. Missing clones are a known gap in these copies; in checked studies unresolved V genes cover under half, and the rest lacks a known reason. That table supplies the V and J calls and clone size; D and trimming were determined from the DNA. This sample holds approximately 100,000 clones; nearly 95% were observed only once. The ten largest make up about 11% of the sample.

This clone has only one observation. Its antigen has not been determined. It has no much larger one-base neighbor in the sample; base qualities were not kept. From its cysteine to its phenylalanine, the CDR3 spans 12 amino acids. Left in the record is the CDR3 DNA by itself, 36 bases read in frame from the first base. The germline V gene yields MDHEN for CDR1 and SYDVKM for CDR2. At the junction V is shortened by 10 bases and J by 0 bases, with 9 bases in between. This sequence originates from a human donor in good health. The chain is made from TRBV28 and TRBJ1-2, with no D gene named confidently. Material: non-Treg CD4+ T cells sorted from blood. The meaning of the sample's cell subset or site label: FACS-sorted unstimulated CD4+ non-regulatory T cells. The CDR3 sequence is CATYPPNYGYTF. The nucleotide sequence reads TGTGCCACCTACCCGCCTAACTATGGCTACACCTTC.